What follows are 2 T cell receptor beta chains derived from one specimen sequenced in a study of CD8+ T cells in alopecia areata. cDNA reverse transcribed from extracted RNA served as the sequencing template. Measured with immunoSEQ multiplex PCR; TCRdb has only the in-frame clones, and not every one. The sample gives 50,000 to 70,000 clones, about 44% of which show up once; roughly 51% is in the top ten. The sample consisted of NKG2D-low CD8+ T cells sorted from blood. The receptors were gathered from a human donor with alopecia areata.

The rearrangement joins TRBV27 to TRBJ2-7; D remains unclear. Germline lookup yields CDR1 MNHEY and CDR2 SMNVEV (reference sequence). This CDR3 spans 11 amino acids. V was trimmed by 10 bases and J by 4 bases, leaving 11 bases between them. The CDR3: CATRASYEQYF. As DNA, the CDR3 is TGTGCCACTCGTGCGAGTTACGAGCAGTACTTC.

The table lists this clone with a few counts. The rearrangement links TRBV5-1 to TRBJ2-3; D is unresolved. Per the germline V gene, CDR1 is SGHRS and CDR2 is YFSETQ. Trimming took 1 base from V and 3 from J, leaving 6 bases between them. The CDR3 runs to 13 residues. Here the CDR3 DNA reads TGCGCCAGCAGCTTGATGGGGACAGATACGCAGTATTTT. Protein product: CASSLMGTDTQYF.